Listed here are 4 T cell receptor beta chains from one sample, sequenced in a study of blood T cell repertoires in COVID-19 (dated by TCRdb to 2019 to 2021). Receptor amplification or capture employed the immunoSEQ multiplex PCR assay. The immuneACCESS repertoire file appears here via TCRdb, limited to in-frame rearrangements. These files lack a portion of the clones; in checked studies, under half of the deficit traces to unresolved V genes, and the cause of the others is not known. The sample table records a few hundred thousand clones; roughly 88% of these occur just once. Roughly 1.7% of the sample is taken by the ten largest. Sequences were obtained from peripheral blood. The receptors were gathered from a woman younger than 45 with COVID-19, enrolled during active disease.

This clone came up once. The chain couples TRBV19 to TRBJ1-1; 12 nucleotides line up with TRBD1. This CDR3 region has 17 residues. Germline V CDR1 and CDR2: LNHDA, SQIVND (reference sequence). The trim removed 4 bases at V and 6 bases at J, leaving 12 bases unmatched. As DNA, the CDR3 is TGTGCCAGTAGTAGCCCCCCGGGGACAGGGGGCAATGCTGAAGCTTTCTTT. Amino acids: CASSSPPGTGGNAEAFF. Full variable domain (outside the CDR3, taken from reference TRBV19 and TRBJ1-1): DGGITQSPKYLFRKEGQNVTLSCEQNLNHDAMYWYRQDPGQGLRLIYYSQIVNDFQKGDIAEGYSVSREKKESFPLTVTSAQKNPTAFYLCASSSPPGTGGNAEAFFGQGTRLTVV.

The V call is TRBV28, the J call TRBJ2-7, with 7 bases fitting TRBD1. Germline lookup yields CDR1 MDHEN and CDR2 SYDVKM. The CDR3 has 17 amino acids. V lost 5 bases, J lost 3 bases, and 16 bases stayed unmatched. DNA for the CDR3: TGTGCCAGCAGTCCGGCCACAGGGGCTCTCTTTAACTACGAGCAGTACGTC. Its translation is CASSPATGALFNYEQYV.

Note on this clone: The sample contains more than one DNA sequence encoding this CDR3. The chain employs TRBV19 and TRBJ1-5, with TRBD1 identical over 8 bases. Looked up from germline, CDR1 is LNHDA and CDR2 is SQIVND (reference sequence). The CDR3 runs to 15 residues. V shed 6 bases and J 1 base; nucleotides not matched to a gene: 5. The CDR3 sequence: CASSVDRGSNQPQHF. Written as DNA, the CDR3 is TGTGCCAGTAGCGTAGACAGGGGAAGCAATCAGCCCCAGCATTTT.

This sequence joins TRBV10-3 and TRBJ2-3; D is possibly TRBD2 (7 bases). This CDR3 has 14 residues. Germline lookup yields CDR1 ENHRY and CDR2 SYGVKD. The ends were cut back, 10 bases at V and 1 base at J, with 15 bases in the middle. CDR3 coding DNA: TGTGCCACCTTAAGGGGGGGCGGCACAGATACGCAGTATTTT. This sequence encodes CATLRGGGTDTQYF.